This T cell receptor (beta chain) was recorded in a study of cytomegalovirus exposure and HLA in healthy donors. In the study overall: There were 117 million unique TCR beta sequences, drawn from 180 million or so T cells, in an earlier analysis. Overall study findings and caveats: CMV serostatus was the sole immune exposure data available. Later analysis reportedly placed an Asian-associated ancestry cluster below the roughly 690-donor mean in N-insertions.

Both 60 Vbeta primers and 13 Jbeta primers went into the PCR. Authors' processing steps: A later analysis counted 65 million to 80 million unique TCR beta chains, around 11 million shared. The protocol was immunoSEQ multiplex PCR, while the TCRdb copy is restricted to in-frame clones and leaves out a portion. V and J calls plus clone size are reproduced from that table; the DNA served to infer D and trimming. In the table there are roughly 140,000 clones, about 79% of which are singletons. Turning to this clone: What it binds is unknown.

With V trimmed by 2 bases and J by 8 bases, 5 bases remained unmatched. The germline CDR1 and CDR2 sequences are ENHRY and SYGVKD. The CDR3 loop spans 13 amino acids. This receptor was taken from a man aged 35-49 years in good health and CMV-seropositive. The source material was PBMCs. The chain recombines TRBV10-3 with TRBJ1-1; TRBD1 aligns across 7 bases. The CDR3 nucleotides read TGTGCCATCAGTGAGCCAGGGACAGCCGAAGCTTTCTTT. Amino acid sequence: CAISEPGTAEAFF.